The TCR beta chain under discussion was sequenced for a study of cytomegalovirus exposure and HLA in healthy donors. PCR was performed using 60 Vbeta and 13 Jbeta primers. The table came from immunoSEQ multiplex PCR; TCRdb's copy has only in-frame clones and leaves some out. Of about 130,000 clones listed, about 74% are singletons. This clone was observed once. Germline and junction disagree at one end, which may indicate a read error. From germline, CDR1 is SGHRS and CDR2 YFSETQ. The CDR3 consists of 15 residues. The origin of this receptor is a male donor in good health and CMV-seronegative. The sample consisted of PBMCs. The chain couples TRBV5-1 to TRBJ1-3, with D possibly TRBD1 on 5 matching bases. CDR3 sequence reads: CASRGGIDSGNIIYF. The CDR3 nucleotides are TGCGCCAGCAGGGGAGGTATCGACAGCGGAAACATCATATATTTT.